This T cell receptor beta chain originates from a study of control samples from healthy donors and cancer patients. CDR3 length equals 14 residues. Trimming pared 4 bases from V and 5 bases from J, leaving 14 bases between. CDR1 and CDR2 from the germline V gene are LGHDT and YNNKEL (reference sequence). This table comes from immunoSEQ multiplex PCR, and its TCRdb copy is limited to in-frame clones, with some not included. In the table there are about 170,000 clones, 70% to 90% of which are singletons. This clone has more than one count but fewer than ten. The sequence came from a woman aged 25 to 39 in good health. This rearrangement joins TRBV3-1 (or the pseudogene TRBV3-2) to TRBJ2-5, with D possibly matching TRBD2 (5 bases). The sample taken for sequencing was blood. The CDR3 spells CASSPSGSVETQYF. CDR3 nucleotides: TGTGCCAGCAGCCCTTCGGGTAGCGTCGAGACCCAGTACTTC.